This T cell receptor (beta chain) was sequenced for a study of blood T cell repertoires in COVID-19 (TCRdb year 2020). For the wider study: The collaborator samples originated in the United States, Italy and Spain and spanned the acute and convalescent phases of COVID-19. The sample metadata nearly always contained a de-identified subject ID, COVID-19 status, age in years and sex. The repertoires were released in a freely available public database intended as a resource for research on the immune response to SARS-CoV-2. The dataset comprised deeply sampled blood TCRbeta repertoires from subjects exposed to, actively infected with, or recovered from COVID-19. HLA class I and class II types, where available, came from metadata supplied by the sample provider rather than from assay-based typing. The samples were drawn from two sources: the first 160 participants of the ongoing ImmuneRACE study, and 1,000 to 1,500 subjects contributed by 6 global collaborators. The prospective study material was composed of cDNA or gDNA derived from T cells, B-cell-depleted T cells, or PBMCs. Results and caveats for the whole study, not just this receptor: The quantity of clinical and demographic metadata differed by source and by participant and was supplied without curation.

The germline V gene (reference sequence) sets CDR1 to WNHNN and CDR2 to SYGVQD. Its CDR3 holds 15 amino acids, cysteine through phenylalanine. Solely the CDR3 DNA is kept, with 45 bases framed from the first base. V is pruned by 2 bases and J by 6 bases, leaving 3 bases of the junction without a gene match. In regard to this clone: Its specific antigen is unknown. No much larger clonotype is one base removed from it; base qualities were not supplied.

The immunoSEQ Assay, a bias-controlled multiplex PCR, was used to amplify TCRbeta CDR3 regions from genomic DNA. Processing in the source paper ran as follows. Nucleated cell counts per sample were estimated from amplification of reference gene primers within the assay. To quantify the absolute abundance of each unique TCRbeta CDR3 rearrangement, sequence reads were collapsed and filtered. Productive Simpson clonality was computed per sample as the square root of Simpson's diversity index over productive rearrangements. Sourced from immuneACCESS, this table was stored by TCRdb with only in-frame sequences that have V and J called. A share of the clones is absent; for the studies checked, an unresolved V gene accounts for under half, and the remainder has no known explanation. From that table come the V and J calls and clone size; the DNA was used to work out D and trimming. A total of hundreds of thousands of clones appear in this sample, approximately 86% of them only once. The ten largest clones represent roughly 3.1% of the sample.

Each collaborating institution followed its own protocols to collect whole blood in K2EDTA tubes. Collaborator samples were shipped for TCRbeta analysis as frozen whole blood, isolated PBMCs, or DNA extracted from either sample type. Recombination connected TRBV10-1 to TRBJ2-1; TRBD2 lines up with 11 middle nucleotides. Source material: peripheral blood. The TCR was taken from a human donor in a cohort sampled during active COVID-19. The CDR3 region reads CASSETSGGLNEQFF. Here is the DNA: TGCGCCAGCAGTGAGACTAGCGGGGGCCTCAATGAGCAGTTCTTC.